Following are 20 T cell receptor beta chains from one sample sequenced in a study of early T cells in non-severe SARS-CoV-2 infection. TCRdb independently ran MiXCR on the 5' RACE reads; one entry per CDR3 protein. The sample consists of tens of thousands of distinct CDR3 sequences, over 13% of them appearing once. The sequenced sample was whole blood. The origin of the receptors is an adult who was a healthcare worker with PCR-confirmed SARS-CoV-2 infection or an uninfected control (not recorded which).

This clonotype was observed a handful of times. This rearrangement joins TRBV6-1 to TRBJ2-7; D may be TRBD2 (6 bases). Per germline, CDR1 MNHNS and CDR2 SASEGT. The CDR3 runs 14 residues. This CDR3 is CSTQMGGSSYEQYF. CDR3 nucleotides: TGTTCCACCCAGATGGGGGGAAGCTCCTACGAGCAGTACTTC.

This clonotype was detected a few times. The chain links TRBV5-5 to TRBJ1-1, with D hard to call. V shed 1 base and J shed 0 bases, with 13 bases lying between them. Germline V gives CDR1 SGHKS, CDR2 YYEKEE (reference sequence). The CDR3 spans 16 residues. CDR3 residues: CASSLWELPMNTEAFF. The CDR3 DNA sequence: TGTGCCAGCAGCTTGTGGGAGTTGCCTATGAACACTGAAGCTTTCTTT.

This clonotype was seen a handful of times. The V call is TRBV29-1, the J call TRBJ2-1; D unclear. The CDR3 covers 14 residues. V shed 4 bases and J shed 0 bases, with 10 bases lying between them. In germline, CDR1 is SQVTM, CDR2 ANQGSEA. The CDR3 reads CSVVLTISYNEQFF. The DNA for the CDR3 is TGCAGCGTTGTACTTACGATCTCCTACAATGAGCAGTTCTTC.

A few counts support this clonotype. V gene TRBV9 combines with J gene TRBJ2-3, with unresolved D. The germline CDR1 and CDR2 sequences are SGDLS and YYNGEE. This CDR3 has 14 amino acids. The germline V and J ends were trimmed by 1 base and 0 bases, with 6 bases remaining between them. The CDR3 loop is CASSVLGSTDTQYF. CDR3 in DNA: TGTGCCAGCAGCGTACTTGGGAGCACAGATACGCAGTATTTT. The variable domain in full, with the rest retrieved from reference TRBV9 and TRBJ2-3, is DSGVTQTPKHLITATGQRVTLRCSPRSGDLSVYWYQQSLDQGLQFLIQYYNGEERAKGNILERFSAQQFPDLHSELNLSSLELGDSALYFCASSVLGSTDTQYFGPGTRLTVL.

This clonotype showed up many times. This chain connects TRBV20-1 to TRBJ2-3; D possibly matches TRBD1 or TRBD2 (7 bases each). The ends were cut back, 5 bases at V and 4 bases at J, with 19 bases in the middle. Germline V gene sequence: CDR1 DFQATT, CDR2 SNEGSKA (reference sequence). The CDR3 spans 15 residues. The CDR3 spells CSAGGGGGPPDTQYF. In DNA form, the CDR3 reads TGCAGTGCTGGAGGGGGAGGGGGCCCCCCAGATACGCAGTATTTT.

This clonotype showed up many times. The chain links TRBV11-3 to TRBJ2-5; possibly TRBD1 for D (5 bases). V was pared by 5 bases and J by 5 bases, with 15 bases between. The CDR3 sequence is 14 residues long. Germline-derived CDR1 and CDR2 are SGHNT and YENEEA. The CDR3 loop is CASSRTQGEETQYF. The DNA for the CDR3 is TGTGCCAGCAGCCGGACCCAGGGTGAGGAGACCCAGTACTTC. The full variable domain, with the rest looked up from reference TRBV11-3 and TRBJ2-5, is EAGVVQSPRYKIIEKKQPVAFWCNPISGHNTLYWYLQNLGQGPELLIRYENEEAVDDSQLPKDRFSAERLKGVDSTLKIQPAELGDSAVYLCASSRTQGEETQYFGPGTRLLVL.

This clonotype was seen only a few times. This rearrangement joins TRBV5-1 to TRBJ2-1, with D unclear. Deletions cut 4 bases from V and 7 bases from J, with 12 bases between. CDR1 is SGHRS and CDR2 is YFSETQ in the germline V gene. The CDR3 extends over 13 amino acids. DNA for the CDR3: TGCGCCAGCAGCGGACGAAGCAGGAATGAGCAGTTCTTC. It translates to CASSGRSRNEQFF.

Many counts were recorded for this clonotype. The V call is TRBV25-1, the J call TRBJ2-5; possible D gene TRBD1, 6 bases. From germline, CDR1 is MGHDK and CDR2 SYGVNS. The CDR3 length is 14 residues. V lost 6 bases, J lost 4 bases, and 15 bases lay in between. The CDR3 sequence is CASSEPQGRETQYF. The DNA for the CDR3 is TGTGCCAGCAGCGAACCACAGGGACGAGAGACCCAGTACTTC.

This clonotype was recorded at least ten times. The rearrangement uses TRBV2 and TRBJ2-5, with 10 bases matching TRBD1. Germline assignment: CDR1 SNHLY and CDR2 FYNNEI. There are 15 residues in the CDR3. V was pared by 5 bases and J by 3 bases, with 6 bases of the junction left unmatched. The CDR3 region has the DNA TGTGCCAGCAGTCGACGGACAGGGGGGAAAGAGACCCAGTACTTC. Protein product: CASSRRTGGKETQYF. Using reference TRBV2 and TRBJ2-5 for the parts outside the CDR3, the full variable domain is EPEVTQTPSHQVTQMGQEVILRCVPISNHLYFYWYRQILGQKVEFLVSFYNNEISEKSEIFDDQFSVERPDGSNFTLKIRSTKLEDSAMYFCASSRRTGGKETQYFGPGTRLLVL.

This clonotype was detected only a few times. The CDR3 DNA is TGTGCCACCAGTGAGGGGACTAGCGGGCCAGGGGAGCAGTACTTC. This gives the protein CATSEGTSGPGEQYF. This chain uses TRBV24-1 with TRBJ2-7; TRBD2 matches at 12 bases. From germline, CDR1 is KGHDR and CDR2 SFDVKD. With 4 bases clipped from V and 7 bases from J, the junction kept 7 bases outside the gene matches. CDR3 size: 15 residues.

This clonotype showed up many times. The chain uses TRBV12-3 or TRBV12-4 and TRBJ1-6; D is undetermined. The length of the CDR3 is 16 residues. V was shortened by 2 bases and J by 0 bases, with 8 bases between the two germline ends. The CDR3 loop is CASSLTSSSYNSPLHF. The CDR3 nucleotides are TGTGCCAGCAGTTTAACAAGCAGCTCCTATAATTCACCCCTCCACTTT.

This rearrangement joins TRBV7-2 to TRBJ2-1; 9 positions agree with TRBD2. Trimming cost V 5 bases and J 3 bases; bases outside gene matches: 5. Germline assignment: CDR1 SGHTA and CDR2 FQGNSA. The CDR3 length is 15 residues. The CDR3 loop is CASSLTSGFYNEQFF. The CDR3 nucleotides read TGTGCCAGCAGCCTGACTAGCGGATTCTACAATGAGCAGTTCTTC.

CDR3 region: CASSYSNSPGQPQHF. The DNA for the CDR3 is TGTGCCAGCAGTTACTCGAACAGCCCCGGCCAGCCCCAGCATTTT. The chain links TRBV6-6 to TRBJ1-5; D call uncertain. The germline V gene encodes CDR1 MNHNY and CDR2 SVGAGI (reference sequence). V dropped 0 bases and J dropped 7 bases, with 13 bases sitting between them. CDR3 length equals 15 residues.

This chain uses TRBV29-1 with TRBJ2-7, with D possibly matching TRBD1 (5 bases). Germline CDR1 and CDR2: SQVTM and ANQGSEA. This CDR3 is built from 12 residues. Trimming cost V 2 bases and J 3 bases, with 8 bases left between them. CDR3 sequence reads: CSVESQGYEQYF. CDR3 nucleotide sequence: TGCAGCGTTGAAAGCCAGGGCTACGAGCAGTACTTC.

This clonotype was seen at least ten times. The gene calls are TRBV7-2 and TRBJ1-6; the match to TRBD1 covers 7 bases. The CDR3 spans 17 residues. Per germline, CDR1 SGHTA and CDR2 FQGNSA. V gave up 4 bases and J gave up 6 bases; unmatched junction bases: 12. For the CDR3, the DNA is TGTGCCAGCAGCTCCGGACAGGCGCAACCCATTAATTCACCCCTCCACTTT. It is translated as CASSSGQAQPINSPLHF.

In its sample, this clonotype was seen many times. This chain joins TRBV10-2 and TRBJ2-1; 8 bases match TRBD2. There are 14 residues in the CDR3. Germline trimming cut 6 bases from V and 7 bases from J; bases unmatched to any gene: 8. Germline-derived CDR1 and CDR2 are WSHSY and SAAADI. CDR3 sequence reads: CASSGAGEGNEQFF. The CDR3 bases are TGCGCCAGCAGCGGAGCGGGAGAAGGGAATGAGCAGTTCTTC.

This rearrangement joins TRBV3-1 to TRBJ2-1, with TRBD2 identical over 8 bases. The CDR3 totals 14 residues. V shed 10 bases, J shed 7 bases, and the junction held 12 bases outside the gene matches. CDR1 is LGHDT and CDR2 is YNNKEL in the germline V gene (reference sequence). CDR3 sequence (DNA): TGTGCCACAAGGACAAGCGGGAGTCGGAATGAGCAGTTCTTC. Amino acid sequence: CATRTSGSRNEQFF.

This clonotype was seen at least ten times. The V call is TRBV2, the J call TRBJ2-1; TRBD2 agrees at 9 bases. V lost 4 bases and J lost 7; bases outside the gene matches: 8. The germline CDR1 and CDR2 sequences are SNHLY and FYNNEI. The CDR3 is made up of 15 amino acids. The CDR3 sequence: CASSVAGGRVNEQFF. CDR3 bases: TGTGCCAGCAGTGTTGCGGGAGGGCGAGTGAATGAGCAGTTCTTC.

Notes on this clonotype: The junction departs from the called germline gene at one end, perhaps through a read error. This chain connects TRBV6-5 to TRBJ2-2, with D maybe TRBD2 (5 bases). This CDR3 has 13 amino acids. The germline gives CDR1 MNHEY, CDR2 SVGAGI. CDR3 in amino acids: CASNDANTGEPFF. The CDR3 DNA reads as TGTGCCAGCAACGACGCGAACACCGGGGAGCCGTTTTTT.

In this sample, this clonotype turned up a few times. The chain is built from TRBV11-2 and TRBJ1-5, with D possibly TRBD1 on 6 matching bases. Trimming stripped 1 base from V and 4 bases from J, with 11 bases between. The CDR3 runs 15 residues. The germline CDR1 and CDR2 sequences are SGHAT and FQNNGV. The CDR3 DNA reads TGTGCCAGCAGCTTAGCACAGGGAAGAAATCAGCCCCAGCATTTT. Residues: CASSLAQGRNQPQHF.